This TCR beta chain was retrieved from a study of blood T cell repertoires in COVID-19. Whole-study context: There were acute and convalescent COVID-19 samples, and they came from the United States, Italy and Spain.

Cohort 3 donors were reported recovered after two negative PCRs, clearance, or symptom resolution. V trimming: 3 bases; J trimming: 0 bases; junction bases outside the gene matches: 3. This CDR3 comprises 16 residues. The germline gives CDR1 SGHAT, CDR2 FQNNGV. Original methodology: Nucleated cell counts were estimated from reference gene primer amplification. Generated by immunoSEQ multiplex PCR, the TCRdb table keeps only in-frame clones and is missing some. V and J calls and clone size are those listed in that table; D and trimming were worked out from the DNA. The data show 300,000 to 450,000 clones, over 75% seen once.

Sequencing was done on a sample of PBMCs or T cells enriched from blood (not recorded which). The sequence came from a man in his late teens or twenties who had recovered from COVID-19. V usage is TRBV11-2 and J usage is TRBJ2-7; 12 positions agree with TRBD2. The CDR3 nucleotides are TGTGCCAGCAGCTTCCAGACTAGCGGGAGCTCCTACGAGCAGTACTTC. Amino acid sequence: CASSFQTSGSSYEQYF.